Presented here are 6 T cell receptor beta chains from one specimen sequenced in a study of T-cell memory formation after mild COVID-19. TCRdb reprocessed the 5' RACE reads with MiXCR, giving one entry per CDR3 protein. The sample records about 610,000 distinct CDR3 sequences, 15% to 20% being singletons. Sequenced: PBMCs or a T cell subset sorted from them (not recorded which). The receptors stem from an adult woman who had mild COVID-19 (a few samples of this study predate the infection). Cell type and time point are not known.

The chain carries TRBV29-1 and TRBJ2-1; 10 bases are a match to TRBD2. Germline V gene lookup returns CDR1 SQVTM and CDR2 ANQGSEA. V lost 6 bases and J lost 7; bases outside the gene matches: 6. The CDR3 sequence is 13 residues long. The CDR3 DNA sequence: TGCAGCGTACCCATACTAGCGGGGAATGAGCAGTTCTTC. This translates into CSVPILAGNEQFF.

This chain links TRBV9 with TRBJ2-7, with a tentative D call TRBD1 (5 bases). V was clipped by 5 bases and J by 2 bases, with 14 bases between them. In germline, CDR1 is SGDLS, CDR2 YYNGEE. The CDR3 runs to 14 residues. CDR3 nucleotides: TGTGCCAGCAGTTTGACAGAGTGGGCCTACGAGCAGTACTTC. Translating gives CASSLTEWAYEQYF. The whole variable domain, remainder taken from reference TRBV9 and TRBJ2-7, is DSGVTQTPKHLITATGQRVTLRCSPRSGDLSVYWYQQSLDQGLQFLIQYYNGEERAKGNILERFSAQQFPDLHSELNLSSLELGDSALYFCASSLTEWAYEQYFGPGTRLTVT.

This clonotype showed up many times. This chain joins TRBV6-2 or TRBV6-3 and TRBJ1-5, with a weak D call TRBD1 (5 bases). This CDR3 has 13 amino acids. From germline, CDR1 is MNHEY and CDR2 SVGEGT. The germline V and J ends were trimmed by 4 bases and 1 base, with 5 bases remaining between them. The DNA of the CDR3 is TGTGCCAGCAGTTCAGGGAGCAATCAGCCCCAGCATTTT. It is translated as CASSSGSNQPQHF.

This clonotype has more than one count but fewer than ten. The chain is built from TRBV5-5 and TRBJ2-1; D may correspond to TRBD1 or TRBD2 (5 bases each). Trimming left V 3 bases short and J 8 bases short, with 24 bases between. This CDR3 is 17 amino acids long. In germline, CDR1 is SGHKS, CDR2 YYEKEE (reference sequence). The CDR3 nucleotides are TGTGCCAGCAGCTCTCCACTAACCGGGGCTTTAAGGGATGAGCAGTTCTTC. Translating gives CASSSPLTGALRDEQFF.

This chain joins TRBV20-1 and TRBJ1-1, with D maybe TRBD1 (6 bases). V lost 0 bases to trimming and J lost 1 base, with 12 bases between them. This CDR3 spans 15 amino acids. Per germline, CDR1 DFQATT and CDR2 SNEGSKA (reference sequence). CDR3 sequence reads: CSARDATRGNTEAFF. In nucleotides, the CDR3 is TGCAGTGCTAGAGATGCGACCAGGGGGAACACTGAAGCTTTCTTT.

J is TRBJ2-5 and V is TRBV9; TRBD2 aligns across 8 bases. The germline V gene has CDR1 SGDLS and CDR2 YYNGEE. The CDR3 extends over 14 amino acids. Losses at the gene ends were 4 bases for V and 5 bases for J; bases not matched to a gene: 7. The CDR3 DNA reads as TGTGCCAGCAGCTTTGGGACTAGTCGGGAGACCCAGTACTTC. Amino acids: CASSFGTSRETQYF.